The 10 T cell receptor beta chains listed next were all sequenced from one sample in a study of cytomegalovirus exposure and HLA in healthy donors. PCR primers comprised 60 Vbeta and 13 Jbeta primers. The repertoire was sequenced with immunoSEQ multiplex PCR; TCRdb's copy has only in-frame clones and lacks some. This table has 100,000 to 150,000 clones, roughly four fifths appearing once. What was sequenced was PBMCs. These receptors all come from a woman aged 50 to 60 in good health and CMV-seronegative.

The chain employs TRBV30 and TRBJ1-4; no definite D call. The germline V gene has CDR1 GTSNPN and CDR2 SVGIG (reference sequence). Trimming shortened V by 0 bases and J by 12 bases, and 14 bases separated the two germline ends. This CDR3 is built from 13 residues. DNA for the CDR3: TGTGCCTGGAGTGTGAAGCGGCTGGGTGAACTGTTTTTT. Protein sequence: CAWSVKRLGELFF.

The rearrangement links TRBV4-3 to TRBJ1-4; tentatively, D is TRBD1 (5 bases). Trimming left V 0 bases short and J 7 bases short, with 15 bases between. This CDR3 contains 16 residues. Germline CDR1 reads LGHNA; CDR2 reads YSLEER. The DNA for the CDR3 is TGCGCCAGCAGCCAAGACTTCGGGGGATTGGGTGAAAAACTGTTTTTT. It yields the protein CASSQDFGGLGEKLFF.

The CDR3 DNA follows: TGCGCCAGCAGCTTGGGATCAGTGAACACTGAAGCTTTCTTT. As protein: CASSLGSVNTEAFF. The J gene is TRBJ1-1, the V gene TRBV5-1, with D hard to call. The germline V gene has CDR1 SGHRS and CDR2 YFSETQ. This CDR3 is built from 14 residues. V lost 0 bases, J lost 0 bases, and 6 bases lay in between.

The chain recombines TRBV27 with TRBJ2-1, with TRBD2 matching 7 bases. The germline V gene has CDR1 MNHEY and CDR2 SMNVEV (reference sequence). The CDR3 length is 17 residues. The V and J ends lost 7 bases and 9 bases, in that order; junction bases with no gene match: 21. This CDR3 is CASTDGRDYISRVEQFF. The CDR3 DNA reads TGTGCCAGCACCGACGGCAGGGACTACATCTCTCGGGTTGAGCAGTTCTTC.

J is TRBJ1-1 and V is TRBV4-2; TRBD1 aligns across 12 bases. Germline CDR1 LGHNA, CDR2 YNFKEQ. V lost 2 bases and J lost 6; bases outside the gene matches: 13. The CDR3 extends over 18 amino acids. The CDR3, as DNA: TGTGCCAGCAGCCAACCCCACTTGGGGACAGGGGGCGCGGCTGAAGCTTTCTTT. Translation: CASSQPHLGTGGAAEAFF.

This clone was seen only a few times. The genes are TRBV19 and TRBJ2-7, with no clear D. This CDR3 has 12 residues. The ends were cut back, 4 bases at V and 2 bases at J, with 6 bases in the middle. The V gene's germline CDR1 is LNHDA and CDR2 SQIVND (reference sequence). The CDR3 region is CASSNNTYEQYF. As DNA, the CDR3 is TGTGCCAGTAGTAACAACACCTACGAGCAGTACTTC.

J is TRBJ2-7 and V is TRBV7-2, with D tentatively TRBD2 (5 bases). V shed 5 bases and J shed 0 bases, with 20 bases lying between them. There are 17 residues in the CDR3. CDR1 SGHTA and CDR2 FQGNSA come from the germline V gene. CDR3 residues: CASSRGGWTGSSYEQYF. In DNA, the CDR3 is TGTGCCAGCAGCCGAGGCGGTTGGACGGGGAGCTCCTACGAGCAGTACTTC.

CDR3 sequence (DNA): TGTGCCAGCAGCGTAGATGGGACAGGGAATCAGCCCCAGCATTTT. This gives the protein CASSVDGTGNQPQHF. V is TRBV9 and J is TRBJ1-5; 9 nucleotides align to TRBD1. Losses at the gene ends were 0 bases for V and 4 bases for J; bases not matched to a gene: 2. This CDR3 is 15 amino acids long. Germline V gene data show CDR1 as SGDLS and CDR2 as YYNGEE.

This clone was observed once. CDR3 region: CASSIGGGYGYTF. The CDR3 nucleotides read TGTGCCAGTAGTATCGGGGGGGGCTATGGCTACACCTTC. The V call is TRBV19, the J call TRBJ1-2, with D perhaps matching TRBD1 (5 bases). Germline lookup yields CDR1 LNHDA and CDR2 SQIVND (reference sequence). The CDR3 has 13 residues. Trimming shortened V by 3 bases and J by 4 bases, and 9 bases separated the two germline ends.

The rearrangement joins TRBV7-6 to TRBJ2-1; no reliable D call. V was shortened by 5 bases and J by 0 bases, with 8 bases between the two germline ends. From germline, CDR1 is SGHVS and CDR2 FNYEAQ. The CDR3 extends over 14 amino acids. CDR3 in amino acids: CASSARGSYNEQFF. As DNA, the CDR3 is TGTGCCAGCAGCGCGCGAGGCTCCTACAATGAGCAGTTCTTC.